Listed below are T cell receptor beta chains from one sample, sequenced in a study of PD-L1 blockade in urothelial cancer. Generated by immunoSEQ multiplex PCR, the TCRdb table keeps only in-frame clones and is missing some. This sample yields 27,000 or so clones, of which around 87% are seen a single time; about 1.7% belongs to the top ten. The sample in question was PBMCs, obtained around atezolizumab (anti-PD-L1) treatment. These receptors all come from a man aged 50 to 60 with urothelial cancer. Both conserved end residues are part of each CDR3. The D gene is left open where the match is weak. Clone size is given for some rows only: seen once, a few or many times, or a class if the clone is expanded.

>TRBJ1-2|NA|NA|TRBV7-9
CASSPDGNGYTF
TGTGCCAGCAGCCCTGACGGGAATGGCTACACCTTC
>TRBJ1-6|NA|NA|TRBV5-6
CASSLKDIRRSPLHF
TGTGCCAGCAGCTTGAAGGACATCAGGAGATCACCCCTCCACTTT
>TRBJ2-1|NA|TRBD1|TRBV4-2
CASSRGQGDHNEQFF
TGTGCCAGCAGCCGGGGACAGGGGGATCACAATGAGCAGTTCTTC
>TRBJ1-1|NA|NA|TRBV7-6
CASSFRGENTEAFF
TGTGCCAGCAGCTTCAGGGGAGAGAACACTGAAGCTTTCTTT
>TRBJ2-3|NA|TRBD2|TRBV7-8
CASSLARTSSPDTQYF
TGTGCCAGCAGCTTAGCCAGGACTAGCTCTCCAGATACGCAGTATTTT
>TRBJ2-7|NA|NA|TRBV6-6
CASSSRTSSYYF
TGTGCCAGCAGTTCGCGAACTAGTTCATACTACTTC
>TRBJ1-3|NA|TRBD1|TRBV7-8
CASSFGQGFFSGNTIYF
TGTGCCAGCAGCTTCGGACAGGGCTTTTTCTCTGGAAACACCATATATTTT
>TRBJ2-1|NA|TRBD1|TRBV18
CASSPSPPGTANEQFF
TGTGCCAGCTCACCATCCCCCCCCGGGACAGCAAATGAGCAGTTCTTC
>TRBJ1-1|NA|NA|TRBV7-9
CASRSGPEAFF
TGTGCCAGCAGGTCAGGGCCGGAAGCTTTCTTT
>TRBJ2-7|NA|NA|TRBV29-1
CSVEGSGYEQYF
TGCAGCGTTGAAGGATCGGGCTACGAGCAGTACTTC
>TRBJ2-3|NA|TRBD1|TRBV6-6
CASTDRGSTDTQYF
TGTGCCAGCACCGACAGGGGTAGCACAGATACGCAGTATTTT
>TRBJ2-7|NA|NA|TRBV28
CASSVYLASGEQYF
TGTGCCAGCAGCGTATATCTAGCGTCGGGCGAGCAGTACTTC
>TRBJ1-2|NA|NA|TRBV27
CASSLKPINYGYTF
TGTGCCAGCAGTTTAAAGCCCATTAACTATGGCTACACCTTC
>TRBJ1-5|NA|NA|TRBV7-2
CASSLVSGVGNQPQHF
TGTGCCAGCAGCTTAGTTTCGGGGGTAGGCAATCAGCCCCAGCATTTT
>TRBJ1-5|NA|TRBD1|TRBV2
CASSVQGQNQPQHF
TGTGCCAGCAGTGTCCAGGGACAGAATCAGCCCCAGCATTTT
>TRBJ2-1|NA|NA|TRBV12-2
CASRLGTSGEISFGNEQFF
TGTGCAAGTCGCTTGGGGACTAGCGGAGAGATATCCTTCGGGAATGAGCAGTTCTTC
>TRBJ2-4|NA|NA|TRBV6-5
CASSYSARDIQYF
TGTGCCAGCAGTTACTCTGCGAGGGACATTCAGTACTTC
>TRBJ2-4|NA|NA|TRBV29-1
CSVSLRSIAKNIQYF
TGCAGCGTTTCATTAAGGAGTATAGCCAAAAACATTCAGTACTTC
>TRBJ2-3|few|NA|TRBV5-6
CASSRVPDTQYF
TGTGCCAGCAGCCGGGTCCCTGATACGCAGTATTTT
>TRBJ2-5|NA|NA|TRBV21-1
CASSTRDRTQETQYF
TGTGCCAGCAGCACCCGGGACAGAACGCAAGAGACCCAGTACTTC
>TRBJ1-4|NA|NA|TRBV7-2
CASSLGGTNEKLFF
TGTGCCAGCAGCCTCGGGGGAACTAATGAAAAACTGTTTTTT
>TRBJ1-6|few|TRBD1|TRBV2
CASSRTGVNSPLHF
TGTGCCAGCAGTCGGACAGGGGTAAATTCACCCCTCCACTTT